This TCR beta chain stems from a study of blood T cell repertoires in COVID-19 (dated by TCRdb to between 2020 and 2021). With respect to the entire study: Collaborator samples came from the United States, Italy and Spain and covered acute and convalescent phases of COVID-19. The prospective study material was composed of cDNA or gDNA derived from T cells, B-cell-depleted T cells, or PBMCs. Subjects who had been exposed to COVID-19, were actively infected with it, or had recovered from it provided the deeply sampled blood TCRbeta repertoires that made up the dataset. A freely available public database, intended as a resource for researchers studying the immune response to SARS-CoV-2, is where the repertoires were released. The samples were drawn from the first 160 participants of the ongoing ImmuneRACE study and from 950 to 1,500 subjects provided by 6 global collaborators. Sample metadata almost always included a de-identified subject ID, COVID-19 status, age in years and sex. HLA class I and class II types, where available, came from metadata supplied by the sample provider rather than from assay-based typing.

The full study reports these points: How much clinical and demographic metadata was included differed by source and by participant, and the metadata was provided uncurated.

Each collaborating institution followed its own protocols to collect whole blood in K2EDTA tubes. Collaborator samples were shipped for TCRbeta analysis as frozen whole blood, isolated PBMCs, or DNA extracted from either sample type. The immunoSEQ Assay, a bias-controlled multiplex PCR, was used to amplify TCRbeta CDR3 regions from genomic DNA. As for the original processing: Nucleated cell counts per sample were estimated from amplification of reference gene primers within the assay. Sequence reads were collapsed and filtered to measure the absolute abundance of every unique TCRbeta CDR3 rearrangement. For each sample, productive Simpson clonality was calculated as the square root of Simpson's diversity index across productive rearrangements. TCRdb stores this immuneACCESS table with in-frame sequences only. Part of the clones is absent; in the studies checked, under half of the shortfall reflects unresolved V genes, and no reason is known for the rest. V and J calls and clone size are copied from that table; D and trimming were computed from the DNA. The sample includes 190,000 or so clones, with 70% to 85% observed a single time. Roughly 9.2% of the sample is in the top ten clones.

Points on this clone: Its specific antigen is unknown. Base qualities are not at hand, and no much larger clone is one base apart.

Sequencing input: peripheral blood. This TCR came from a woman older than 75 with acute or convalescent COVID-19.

The nucleotide sequence is TGCGCCAGCAGCTTGGTAGCTGGTGACACTGAAGCTTTCTTT. Its amino acids are CASSLVAGDTEAFF. The chain was built from TRBV5-1 and TRBJ1-1, with no D gene named confidently. The junction carries 9 bases between V and J, which are trimmed by 0 bases and 3 bases respectively. CDR1 and CDR2, per the germline V gene, are SGHRS and YFSETQ. Inclusive of the bounding cysteine and phenylalanine, the CDR3 is 14 residues long. Here the CDR3 DNA is all that survives: 42 bases in frame from base 1.